This T cell receptor (beta chain) was sequenced in a study of cytomegalovirus exposure and HLA in healthy donors (TCRdb year 2017). Describing the broader study: According to an earlier analysis of a few hundred of the donors, about 179 million T cells yielded some 120 million unique TCR beta sequences and 276 Gb of sequence data. The aim of the study was to test whether cataloging public T cell receptors could identify signatures of past pathogen exposure. An earlier analysis of 587 of the donors applied high-throughput TCR beta sequencing to assess whether each TCR beta V gene segment acted as functional or pseudogenic. Rather than drawing on any new phenotypic data, the later analysis identified candidate immune exposures from TCR beta sequences and the way those sequences occurred across donors. All discovery cohort repertoires had been generated using a single sequencing platform. In a later genetic analysis, genome-wide SNP genotypes for about 55% of the roughly 700 donors were used, and that subset was treated as a discovery cohort. High-throughput TCR immunosequencing, statistical association of individual TCRs with disease status, and machine learning were combined to predict cytomegalovirus infection status. Alongside the repertoire data, information on donor age, sex, ethnicity and CMV serostatus was compiled. On average, around 230,000 unique TCR beta nucleotide sequences were sequenced per donor among 350 to 400 genotyped donors of the cohort, with roughly 18% of those sequences being non-productive. Besides the first cohort of 666 subjects, a separate validation cohort made up of over 95 different subjects was used. HLA typing included class I and class II loci at four-digit resolution. Using immunosequencing, the study profiled T cell repertoires from 666 subjects and related those repertoires to cytomegalovirus serostatus. Roughly 310 gigabases of sequencing data and tens of millions of unique TCR sequences were included in an early release covering around 600 HLA-typed donors. Typing coverage varied by locus: roughly 620-640 donors for A, B, C, DRB1 and DQB1; roughly 510 for DQA1; around 610 for DPA1; roughly 450 for DPB1. The genetic ancestry cluster associated with self-reported Caucasian donors included about four fifths of the 300 to 450 genotyped donors. In a later analysis, previously published TCR beta repertoires from several hundred donors were re-analyzed and high-resolution HLA genotyping was added so that TCR occurrence patterns could be studied. Because of strong linkage in the cohort, 5 or 6 DR-DQ haplotypes were treated as single units for association and clustering. The full study reports these points: The only immune exposure information available for the cohort was CMV serostatus. A later genetic analysis associated a missense DCLRE1C variant with V-gene and J-gene trimming of TCR beta chains, and an independent cohort replicated the association. Broadly in line with IMGT annotations, most TCR beta V segments showed up in productive rearrangements about 90% or about 30% of the time in an earlier analysis of approximately 640 of the donors. Correlated functional status among segregating V segments might reflect linkage disequilibrium, but an unknown experimental factor could not be ruled out. Three of the identified cytomegalovirus-associated TCR beta chains were confirmed in vitro to be specific for cytomegalovirus antigens. Several of the top co-occurrence clusters appeared to be linked to parvovirus B19, influenza, CMV and Epstein-Barr virus, according to a later analysis. Some IMGT-functional V segments, including TRBV6-2 and TRBV6-3, could not be distinguished by the 87-base-pair reads and were therefore excluded. The sequencing pipeline was judged likely to have produced a cluster of highly shared sequence variants as a technical artifact. The study listed approximately 150 TCR beta chains as associated with cytomegalovirus. Cytomegalovirus status was reported to be diagnosed by the classifier with high specificity and sensitivity in both the original and validation cohorts. While some public TCRs were present in many individuals, most TCR sequences turned up only very rarely across donors. A further reported finding was that TCR beta sequences accurately predicted the HLA-A and HLA-B alleles for most subjects in the first cohort. The cohort was sequenced for TCR beta chains only, and without alpha or paired-chain data the features that could be detected were limited. Compared with equally common non-associated chains, HLA-associated TCR beta chains in a later analysis were more clonally expanded and had lower generation probabilities. The earlier analysis of 587 of the donors excluded 15 to 20 rarely observed V segments, including chromosome 9 orphons, because counts were too low. Because HLA typing was missing for some donors at each locus, association tests included only the typed subset. It was suggested by the authors that the approach could potentially be generalized to other disease states and immunological phenotypes. A later analysis associated 17,000 or so TCR beta sequences with specific HLA alleles at a false discovery rate of 0.05. In a later genetic analysis, fewer N-insertions in productive TCRs were reported among donors in an Asian-associated ancestry cluster than the approximately 710-donor mean. When HLA alleles, especially DR and DQ, strongly co-occurred, TCR associations were difficult to assign to individual alleles. The presence/absence analyses assumed that sequencing depth was roughly uniform across donors, and that assumption may not be true. A later analysis found that most CMV-associated TCR beta chains appeared HLA-restricted, with HLA associations seemingly driven largely by CMV exposure. According to a later analysis, TCR association rates differed among HLA loci, with DRB1 alleles showing the most associated TCRs and HLA-C alleles showing the fewest.

The cohort was made up of 500 to 850 healthy bone marrow donors. At the time of sampling, every cohort member was nominally healthy, though immune exposures that went unrecorded were likely present. The donor was CMV seropositive and was included in the group of 250 to 300 seropositive cohort members. Every donor gave a peripheral blood sample, and the peripheral blood mononuclear cells from that sample were used for TCR beta sequencing. Genomic DNA was extracted from the blood cell samples with the Qiagen DNeasy Blood Extraction Kit. Notes on this clone: Its antigen remains undetermined. No base quality values were provided; no much bigger clone lies one nucleotide off.

Counted from cysteine to phenylalanine, this CDR3 has 15 amino acids. Just the 45-base CDR3 DNA is kept, in frame starting at base 1. Sequences SGHDT (CDR1) and YYEEEE (CDR2) are obtained from the germline V gene. Here V drops 4 bases and J drops 5 bases, and the junction holds 7 bases not matched to any gene. The library relied on the immunoSEQ multiplex PCR assay. For the multiplex PCR, a mixture combining 60 forward primers for TCR Vbeta segments and 13 reverse primers for TCR Jbeta segments was used. The CDR3 region of rearranged TCR beta genes was amplified from genomic DNA with a multiplex PCR assay. The amplified TCR beta libraries were sequenced on the Illumina HiSeq System as 87-base-pair reads. Concerning the study's data processing: A later analysis counted about 80 million unique TCR beta chains across the 550 to 700 repertoires, and some 11 million of these chains were shared by at least two donors. To remove PCR and sequencing errors, raw reads were error-corrected and collapsed into unique sequences using a nearest-neighbor algorithm that merged closely related sequences. CDR3 sequences were aligned to IMGT reference sequences to assign V, D and J gene segments. Each retained sequence needed at least a six-nucleotide match to both a V gene segment and a J gene segment. A rearrangement was called productive if the CDR3 had no stop codons and remained in frame with V and J, and every other rearrangement was called non-productive. Following IMGT convention, CDR3 was defined as the stretch from the second conserved V-encoded cysteine to the conserved J-encoded phenylalanine. The earlier analysis of about 590 of the donors excluded sequences that lacked an unambiguous match to a single V gene segment. In an earlier analysis of almost 600 of the donors, a V segment was called functional when productive rearrangements were above 56.7%, and segregating when the standard deviation between donors exceeded 5%. A statistical classification framework was built to diagnose cytomegalovirus status from the catalog of TCR beta chain sequences. A later analysis assigned V and J genes by comparing TCR nucleotide sequences with IMGT/GENE-DB human TR gene sequences. A later analysis assigned CDR3 sequences and most-parsimonious VDJ recombination scenarios with the TCRdist pipeline. A later analysis defined each TCR beta chain by its CDR3 amino acid sequence plus V-gene family, and excluded reads lacking a unique V-gene family. As a way to deal with suspected cross-contamination and a sequencing artifact, a later analysis dropped 450 to 600 nucleotide sequences that were highly shared and had low generation probability. A later analysis calculated a clonal expansion index for each public chain from normalized within-repertoire ranks of inferred template counts. In a later analysis, generation probabilities were computed with a VDJ recombination model fitted to out-of-frame rearrangements, and the resulting probabilities were checked against IGoR. Hypergeometric tests were used in a later analysis to score TCR-TCR, TCR-HLA and TCR-CMV co-occurrence, with a repertoire-size bias correction applied to the TCR pairs. In a later analysis, false discovery rates were estimated by permuting HLA or CMV assignments 20 times. A later analysis grouped co-occurring TCRs with DBSCAN, adding TCRdist sequence similarity when clustering within HLA-allele-positive subsets. Repertoires with fewer than 30,000 or more than 120,000 public chains were left out of co-occurrence clustering, as were four to six repertoires with anomalous nucleotide sharing. Imported from immuneACCESS, the table was reduced by TCRdb to in-frame sequences with V and J called. These copies leave out some clones; in studies compared against another copy, an unresolved V gene accounts for under half, and the cause of the remainder is not known. Clone size and V and J calls were adopted from that table, with D and trimming inferred from the DNA. The sample table lists approximately 180,000 clones, 84% of them with a count of one. Around 4.9% of the sample lies in the top ten.

The V and J genes are TRBV5-6 and TRBJ1-2; 11 of the junction bases match TRBD1. Sequencing was performed on PBMCs. The sequence was collected from a girl between 10 and 17 years old in good health and CMV-seropositive. The DNA sequence is TGTGCCAGCAGCCCCGGACAGGGGGCCTTATATGGCTACACCTTC. This translates into CASSPGQGALYGYTF.